This T cell receptor beta chain is drawn from a study of blood T cell repertoires in COVID-19. For the study at large: There were acute and convalescent COVID-19 samples, and they came from the United States, Italy and Spain. Sources were T cells, B-cell-depleted T cells, or PBMCs; the material itself was cDNA or gDNA.

Per the study methods: Reference gene primer amplification gave estimated nucleated cell counts. Sequencing was performed with immunoSEQ multiplex PCR; in TCRdb, only in-frame clones are kept and a portion is missing. D and trimming come from the DNA, and the V and J calls and clone size come from that table. The data show approximately 230,000 clones, under 85% seen once. Deletions cut 0 bases from V and 6 bases from J, with 10 bases between. CDR3 size: 14 residues. Germline V gives CDR1 SGHRS, CDR2 YFSETQ. The genes are TRBV5-1 and TRBJ1-5; no clear D gene. The source of this sequence is a woman aged 40 to 55 with active or convalescent COVID-19. The sequencing input was peripheral blood. Written as DNA, the CDR3 is TGCGCCAGCAGCTTGGATAGTTCGGGTCAGCCCCAGCATTTT. Its translation is CASSLDSSGQPQHF. Supplemented by reference TRBV5-1 and TRBJ1-5, the full variable domain reads KAGVTQTPRYLIKTRGQQVTLSCSPISGHRSVSWYQQTPGQGLQFLFEYFSETQRNKGNFPGRFSGRQFSNSRSEMNVSTLELGDSALYLCASSLDSSGQPQHFGDGTRLSIL.